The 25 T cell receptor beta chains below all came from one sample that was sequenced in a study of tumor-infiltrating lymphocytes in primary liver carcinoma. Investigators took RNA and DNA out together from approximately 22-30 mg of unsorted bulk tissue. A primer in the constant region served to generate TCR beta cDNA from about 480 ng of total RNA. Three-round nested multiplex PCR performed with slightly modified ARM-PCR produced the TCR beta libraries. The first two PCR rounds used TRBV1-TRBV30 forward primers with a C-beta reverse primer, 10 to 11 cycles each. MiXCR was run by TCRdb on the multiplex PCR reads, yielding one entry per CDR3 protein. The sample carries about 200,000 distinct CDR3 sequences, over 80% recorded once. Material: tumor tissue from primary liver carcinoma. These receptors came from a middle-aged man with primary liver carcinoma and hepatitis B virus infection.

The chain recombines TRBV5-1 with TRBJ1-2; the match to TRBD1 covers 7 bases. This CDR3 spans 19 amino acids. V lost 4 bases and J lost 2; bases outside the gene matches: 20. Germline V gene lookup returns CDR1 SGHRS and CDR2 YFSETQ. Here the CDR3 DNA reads TGCGCCAGCAGCAGCCCCTCGACAGGGACGGGGAGAGGGAACTATGGCTACACCTTC. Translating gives CASSSPSTGTGRGNYGYTF.

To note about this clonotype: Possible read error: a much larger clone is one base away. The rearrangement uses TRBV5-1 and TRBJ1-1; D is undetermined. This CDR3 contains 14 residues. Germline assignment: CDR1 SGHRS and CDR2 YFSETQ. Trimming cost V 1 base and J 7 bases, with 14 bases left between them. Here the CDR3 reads CASSLLSGSGEAFF. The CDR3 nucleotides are TGCGCCAGCAGCTTGTTATCCGGGAGCGGTGAAGCTTTCTTT.

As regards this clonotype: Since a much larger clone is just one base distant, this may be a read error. CDR3 bases: TGTGCCAGCAATTCGACAGGGTGGGATGAAGCTTTCTTT. Protein: CASNSTGWDEAFF. V and J are TRBV28 and TRBJ1-1; 7 nucleotides line up with TRBD1. The CDR3 extends over 13 amino acids. Germline CDR1 MDHEN, CDR2 SYDVKM. V lost 7 bases and J lost 7; bases outside the gene matches: 9.

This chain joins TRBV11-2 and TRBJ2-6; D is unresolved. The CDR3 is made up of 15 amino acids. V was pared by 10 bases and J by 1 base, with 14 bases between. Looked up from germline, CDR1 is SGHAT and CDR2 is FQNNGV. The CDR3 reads CATNRPRSGANVLTF. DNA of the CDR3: TGTGCCACCAATCGGCCTCGTTCTGGGGCCAACGTCCTGACTTTC.

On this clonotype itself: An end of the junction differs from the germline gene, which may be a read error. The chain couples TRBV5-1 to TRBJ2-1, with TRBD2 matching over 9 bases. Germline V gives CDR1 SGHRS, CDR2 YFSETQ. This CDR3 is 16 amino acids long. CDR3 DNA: TGCACCAGCAGCGTGGTAGCGGGAGTTACATACAATGAGCAGTTCTTC. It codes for CTSSVVAGVTYNEQFF.

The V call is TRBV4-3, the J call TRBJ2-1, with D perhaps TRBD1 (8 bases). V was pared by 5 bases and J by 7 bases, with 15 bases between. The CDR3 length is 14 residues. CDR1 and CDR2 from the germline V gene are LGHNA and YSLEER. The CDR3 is CASSVYRGGNEQFF. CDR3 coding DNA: TGCGCCAGCAGCGTTTACAGGGGGGGGAATGAGCAGTTCTTC.

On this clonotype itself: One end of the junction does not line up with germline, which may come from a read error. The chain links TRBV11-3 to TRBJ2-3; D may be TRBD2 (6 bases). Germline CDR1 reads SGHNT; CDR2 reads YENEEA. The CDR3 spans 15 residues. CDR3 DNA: TGTGCCGGCAGCCCTGGGGGAGGTAGCACAGATACGCAGTTTTTT. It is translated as CAGSPGGGSTDTQFF.

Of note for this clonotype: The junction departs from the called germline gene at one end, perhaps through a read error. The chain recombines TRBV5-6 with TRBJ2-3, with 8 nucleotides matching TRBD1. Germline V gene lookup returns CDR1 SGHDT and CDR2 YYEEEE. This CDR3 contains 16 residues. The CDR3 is CASSFSGTGRRRYAVF. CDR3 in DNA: TGTGCCAGCAGCTTCTCCGGGACAGGCAGGAGAAGATACGCAGTATTT.

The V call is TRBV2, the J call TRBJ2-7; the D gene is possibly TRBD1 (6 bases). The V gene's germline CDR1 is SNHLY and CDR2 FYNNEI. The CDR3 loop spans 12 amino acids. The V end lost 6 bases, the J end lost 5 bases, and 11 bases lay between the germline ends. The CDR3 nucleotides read TGTGCCAGCAGGGTAGACAGGAACGAGCAGTACTTC. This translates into CASRVDRNEQYF.

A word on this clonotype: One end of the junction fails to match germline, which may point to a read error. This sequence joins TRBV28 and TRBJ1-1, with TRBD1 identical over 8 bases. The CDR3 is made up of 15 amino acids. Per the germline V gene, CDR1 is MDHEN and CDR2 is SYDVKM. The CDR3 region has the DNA TGTGCCATCAGTTTGTTCGCCAGGGGGCTTACTGAAGCTTTCTTT. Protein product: CAISLFARGLTEAFF. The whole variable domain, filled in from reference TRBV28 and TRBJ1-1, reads DVKVTQSSRYLVKRTGEKVFLECVQDMDHENMFWYRQDPGLGLRLIYFSYDVKMKEKGDIPEGYSVSREKKERFSLILESASTNQTSMYLCAISLFARGLTEAFFGQGTRLTVV.

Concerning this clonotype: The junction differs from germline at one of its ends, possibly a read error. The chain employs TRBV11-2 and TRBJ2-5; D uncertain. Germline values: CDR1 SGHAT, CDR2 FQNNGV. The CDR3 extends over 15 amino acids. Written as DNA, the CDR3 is TGTGTCAGCAGCCCCGTAGGGCTAGTCCCAGAGACCCAATACTTC. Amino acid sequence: CVSSPVGLVPETQYF.

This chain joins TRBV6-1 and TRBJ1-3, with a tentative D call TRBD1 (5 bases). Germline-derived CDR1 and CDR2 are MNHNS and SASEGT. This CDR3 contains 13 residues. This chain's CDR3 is CATYRRGNATIYF. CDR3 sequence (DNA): TGTGCTACCTATAGAAGGGGAAACGCCACCATATATTTT.

The CDR3 here is CASSPPRRGTYNEQFF. The DNA of the CDR3 is TGTGCCAGCAGCCCCCCAAGACGGGGTACCTACAATGAGCAGTTCTTC. The chain is built from TRBV6-2 or TRBV6-3 and TRBJ2-1; D might be TRBD2 (5 bases). The CDR3 extends over 16 amino acids. Germline CDR1 and CDR2: MNHEY and SVGEGT. V was pared by 6 bases and J by 2 bases, with 17 bases between.

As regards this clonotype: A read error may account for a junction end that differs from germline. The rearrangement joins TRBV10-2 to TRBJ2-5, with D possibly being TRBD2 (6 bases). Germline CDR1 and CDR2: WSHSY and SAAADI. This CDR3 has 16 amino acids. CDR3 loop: CTSSAWLLAAQETQYF. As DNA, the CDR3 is TGCACCAGCAGTGCCTGGTTACTAGCAGCTCAGGAGACCCAGTACTTT.

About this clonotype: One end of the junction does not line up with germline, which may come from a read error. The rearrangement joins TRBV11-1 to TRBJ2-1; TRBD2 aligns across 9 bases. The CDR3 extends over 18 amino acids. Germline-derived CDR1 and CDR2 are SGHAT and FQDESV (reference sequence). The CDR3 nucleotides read TGTGCCAGCAGCTTATACCACTATGCGGGAGGGTCCTACAGTGAGCAGTTCTTC. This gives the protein CASSLYHYAGGSYSEQFF.

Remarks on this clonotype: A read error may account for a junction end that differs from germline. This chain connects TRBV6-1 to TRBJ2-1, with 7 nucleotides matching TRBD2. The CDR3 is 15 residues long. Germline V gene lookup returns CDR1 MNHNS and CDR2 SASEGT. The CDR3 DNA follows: TGTGTCAGCAGTACCGGGACTACCTGCCAATGGGAGCAGTTCTTC. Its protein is CVSSTGTTCQWEQFF.

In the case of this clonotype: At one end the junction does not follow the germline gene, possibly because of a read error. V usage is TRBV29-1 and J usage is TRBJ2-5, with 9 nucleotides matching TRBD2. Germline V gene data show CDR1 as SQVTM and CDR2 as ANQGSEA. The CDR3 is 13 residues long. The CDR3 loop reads CCGRSGRGETQYF. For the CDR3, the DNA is TGTTGCGGCCGTAGCGGGAGAGGGGAGACCCAGTACTTC.

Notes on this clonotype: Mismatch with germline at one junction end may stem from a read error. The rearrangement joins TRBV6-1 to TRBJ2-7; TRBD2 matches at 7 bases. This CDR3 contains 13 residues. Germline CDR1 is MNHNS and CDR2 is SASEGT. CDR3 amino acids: CAGSERDAGEQYF. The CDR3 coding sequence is TGTGCCGGCAGTGAGCGGGATGCAGGTGAGCAGTACTTC.

CDR3 residues: CASSPMRNGRQYF. The CDR3 bases are TGTGCCAGTAGCCCCATGCGGAACGGACGGCAGTATTTT. The genes are TRBV6-2 or TRBV6-3 and TRBJ2-3; D uncertain. The CDR3 covers 13 residues. CDR1 and CDR2 (germline): MNHEY, SVGEGT. With 9 bases removed from V and 11 bases from J, the gap between germline ends came to 21 bases.

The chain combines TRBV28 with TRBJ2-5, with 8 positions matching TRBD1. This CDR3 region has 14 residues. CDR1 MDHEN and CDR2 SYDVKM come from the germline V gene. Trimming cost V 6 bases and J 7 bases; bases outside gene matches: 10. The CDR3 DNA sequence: TGTGCCAGCAGATTAGCAGGGGGCCAGACGACCCAGTACTTC. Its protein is CASRLAGGQTTQYF.

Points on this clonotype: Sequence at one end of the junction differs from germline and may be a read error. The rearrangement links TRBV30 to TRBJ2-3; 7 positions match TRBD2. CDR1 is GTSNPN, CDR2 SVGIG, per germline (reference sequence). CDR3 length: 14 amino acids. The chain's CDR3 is CPSGLTGGTDTRYF. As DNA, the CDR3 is TGTCCCTCCGGCCTCACGGGAGGCACAGATACGCGGTATTTT.

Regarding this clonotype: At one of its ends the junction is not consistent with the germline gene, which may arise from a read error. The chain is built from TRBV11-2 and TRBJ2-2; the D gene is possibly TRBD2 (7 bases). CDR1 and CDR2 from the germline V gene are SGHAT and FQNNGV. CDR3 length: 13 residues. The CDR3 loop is CASSLERTGGLLF. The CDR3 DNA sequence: TGTGCCAGCAGCCTCGAGAGGACCGGGGGGCTGTTGTTT.

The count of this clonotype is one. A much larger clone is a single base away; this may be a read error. The CDR3: CASSTSSVYELYF. The CDR3 DNA reads TGTGCCAGCAGCACCTCTAGCGTCTACGAGCTGTACTTC. This rearrangement joins TRBV7-9 to TRBJ2-7, with D possibly being TRBD2 (6 bases). The CDR3 has 13 residues. Germline CDR1 is SEHNR and CDR2 is FQNEAQ (reference sequence).

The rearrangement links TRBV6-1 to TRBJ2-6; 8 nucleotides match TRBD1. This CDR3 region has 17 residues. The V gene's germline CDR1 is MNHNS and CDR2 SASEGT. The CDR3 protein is CVSTETGALSGANVLTF. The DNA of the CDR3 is TGTGTCAGTACCGAGACAGGGGCCCTCTCTGGGGCCAACGTCCTGACTTTC.

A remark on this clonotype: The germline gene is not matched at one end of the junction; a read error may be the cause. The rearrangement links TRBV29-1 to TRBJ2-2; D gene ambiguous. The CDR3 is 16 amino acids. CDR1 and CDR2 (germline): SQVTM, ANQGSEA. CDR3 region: CSGEVLVFQVTGELFF. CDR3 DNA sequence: TGCAGCGGTGAAGTACTGGTCTTTCAGGTCACCGGGGAGCTGTTTTTT.